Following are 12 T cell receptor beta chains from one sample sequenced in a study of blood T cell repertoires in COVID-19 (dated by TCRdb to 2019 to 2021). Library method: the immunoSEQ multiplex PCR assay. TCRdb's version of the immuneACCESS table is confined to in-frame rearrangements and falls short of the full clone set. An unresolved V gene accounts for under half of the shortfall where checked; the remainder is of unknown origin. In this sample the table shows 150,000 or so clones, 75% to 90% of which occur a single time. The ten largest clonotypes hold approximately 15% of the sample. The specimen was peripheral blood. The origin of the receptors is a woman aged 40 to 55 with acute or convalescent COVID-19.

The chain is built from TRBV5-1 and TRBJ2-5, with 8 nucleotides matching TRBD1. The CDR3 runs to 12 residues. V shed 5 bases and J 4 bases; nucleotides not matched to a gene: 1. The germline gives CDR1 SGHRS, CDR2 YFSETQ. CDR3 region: CASRGTGETQYF. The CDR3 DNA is TGCGCCAGCAGAGGGACAGGAGAGACCCAGTACTTC.

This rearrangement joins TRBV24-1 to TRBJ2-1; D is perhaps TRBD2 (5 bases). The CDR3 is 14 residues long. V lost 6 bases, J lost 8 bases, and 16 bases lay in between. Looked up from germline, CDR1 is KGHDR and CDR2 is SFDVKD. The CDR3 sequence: CATSQAVAGDEQFF. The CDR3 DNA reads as TGTGCCACCAGTCAAGCGGTAGCTGGCGATGAGCAGTTCTTC.

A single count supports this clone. The DNA for the CDR3 is TGTGCCAGCAGCGTAGGGACTAGCGGGAGTCGACAGACCCAGTACTTC. It specifies CASSVGTSGSRQTQYF. This chain uses TRBV9 with TRBJ2-5; 13 bases are shared with TRBD2. The CDR3 runs to 16 residues. In germline, CDR1 is SGDLS, CDR2 YYNGEE. With 0 bases clipped from V and 6 bases from J, the junction kept 5 bases outside the gene matches.

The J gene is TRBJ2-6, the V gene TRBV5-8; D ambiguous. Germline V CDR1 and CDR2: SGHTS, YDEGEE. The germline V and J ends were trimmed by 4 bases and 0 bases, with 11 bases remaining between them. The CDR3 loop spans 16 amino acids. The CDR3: CASSEARFSGANVLTF. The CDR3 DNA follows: TGTGCCAGCAGCGAGGCCAGATTCTCTGGGGCCAACGTCCTGACTTTC.

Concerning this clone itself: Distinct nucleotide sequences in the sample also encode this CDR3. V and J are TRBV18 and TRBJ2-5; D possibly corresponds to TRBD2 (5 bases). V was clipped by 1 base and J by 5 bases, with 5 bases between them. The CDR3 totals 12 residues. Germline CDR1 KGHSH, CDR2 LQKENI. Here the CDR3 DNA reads TGTGCCAGCTCACCACGAGGGGAGACCCAGTACTTC. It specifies CASSPRGETQYF.

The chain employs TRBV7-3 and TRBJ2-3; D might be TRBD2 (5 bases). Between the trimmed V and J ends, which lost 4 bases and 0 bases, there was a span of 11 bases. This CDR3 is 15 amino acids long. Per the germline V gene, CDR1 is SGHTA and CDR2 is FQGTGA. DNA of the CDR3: TGTGCCAGCAGCTCGACTATCACTAGCACAGATACGCAGTATTTT. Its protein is CASSSTITSTDTQYF.

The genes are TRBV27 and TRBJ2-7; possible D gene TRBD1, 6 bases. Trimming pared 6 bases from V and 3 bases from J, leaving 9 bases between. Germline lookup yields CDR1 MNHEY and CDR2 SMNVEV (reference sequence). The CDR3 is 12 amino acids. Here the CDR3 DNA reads TGTGCCAGCAGCTCCAGGGGCTACGAGCAGTACTTC. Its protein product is CASSSRGYEQYF.

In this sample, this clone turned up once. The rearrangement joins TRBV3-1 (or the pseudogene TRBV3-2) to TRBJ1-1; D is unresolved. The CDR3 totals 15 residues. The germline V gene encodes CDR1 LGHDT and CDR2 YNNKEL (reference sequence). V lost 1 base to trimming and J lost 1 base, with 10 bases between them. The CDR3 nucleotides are TGTGCCAGCAGCCAAGTCGGGGAAACGAACACTGAAGCTTTCTTT. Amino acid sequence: CASSQVGETNTEAFF.

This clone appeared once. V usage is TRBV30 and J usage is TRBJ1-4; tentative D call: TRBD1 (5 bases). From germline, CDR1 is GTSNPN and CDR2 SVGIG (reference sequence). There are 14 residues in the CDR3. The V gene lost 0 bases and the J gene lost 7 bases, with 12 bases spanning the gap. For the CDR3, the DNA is TGTGCCTGGAGTGTACCCGCGCAGGGTGAAAAACTGTTTTTT. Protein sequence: CAWSVPAQGEKLFF.

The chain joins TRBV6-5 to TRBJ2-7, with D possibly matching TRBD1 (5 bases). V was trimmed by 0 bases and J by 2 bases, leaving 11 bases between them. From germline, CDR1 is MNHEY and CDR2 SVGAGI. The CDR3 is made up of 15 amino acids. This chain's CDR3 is CASSYSFRAAYEQYF. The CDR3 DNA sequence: TGTGCCAGCAGTTACTCGTTCAGGGCGGCCTACGAGCAGTACTTC.

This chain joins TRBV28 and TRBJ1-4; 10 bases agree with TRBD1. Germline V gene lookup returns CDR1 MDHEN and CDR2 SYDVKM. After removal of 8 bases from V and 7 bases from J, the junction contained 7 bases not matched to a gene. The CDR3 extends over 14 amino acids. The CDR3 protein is CASQTGGIVEKLFF. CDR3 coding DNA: TGTGCCAGCCAGACAGGGGGCATTGTTGAAAAACTGTTTTTT.

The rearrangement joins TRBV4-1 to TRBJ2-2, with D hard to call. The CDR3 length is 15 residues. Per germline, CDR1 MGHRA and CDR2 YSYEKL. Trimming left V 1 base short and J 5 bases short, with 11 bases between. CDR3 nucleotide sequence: TGCGCCAGCAGCCAAGGATCCTCTAGGACCGGGGAGCTGTTTTTT. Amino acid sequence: CASSQGSSRTGELFF.